The 14 T cell receptor beta chains given below trace back to one sample, sequenced in a study of shared clonotypes between healthy human individuals. Naive CD8 cells were CD45RO-negative, positively selected for CCR7, excluding terminally differentiated effector memory CD45RA+ cells. Some clones are missing from TCRdb's copy, which holds only in-frame ones; the method was immunoSEQ multiplex PCR. The data show approximately 1.9 million clones, with 93% seen just once and approximately 1.7% held by the top ten. The material sequenced was naive CD8+ T cells from PBMCs. The receptor set was obtained from a man aged 18 to 35 in good health. Some clones in this sample may be carry-over from other donors' samples.

This rearrangement joins TRBV10-3 to TRBJ2-7, with D tentatively TRBD1 (6 bases). The CDR3 extends over 17 amino acids. In germline, CDR1 is ENHRY, CDR2 SYGVKD. Trimming stripped 6 bases from V and 6 bases from J, with 27 bases between. The CDR3 DNA sequence: TGTGCCATCAGCGGAGGCGCCGGGGACACTAGGATCCGCGAGCAGTACTTC. Translating it yields CAISGGAGDTRIREQYF.

The rearrangement uses TRBV9 and TRBJ2-5, with D possibly TRBD2 on 6 matching bases. The CDR3 length is 16 residues. Germline V gene data show CDR1 as SGDLS and CDR2 as YYNGEE. V lost 4 bases to trimming and J lost 1 base, with 17 bases between them. DNA of the CDR3: TGTGCCAGCAGCCCTCCCCCCCCGACTAGCCAAGAGACCCAGTACTTC. Its protein product is CASSPPPPTSQETQYF. The full variable domain, rest sourced from reference TRBV9 and TRBJ2-5, is DSGVTQTPKHLITATGQRVTLRCSPRSGDLSVYWYQQSLDQGLQFLIQYYNGEERAKGNILERFSAQQFPDLHSELNLSSLELGDSALYFCASSPPPPTSQETQYFGPGTRLLVL.

The chain recombines TRBV19 with TRBJ2-1, with 8 positions matching TRBD2. Germline V lookup: CDR1 LNHDA, CDR2 SQIVND (reference sequence). V trimming: 0 bases; J trimming: 6 bases; junction bases outside the gene matches: 4. The length of the CDR3 is 15 residues. The CDR3 DNA reads TGTGCCAGTAGTATAGATGACGGGAGGGGCAATGAGCAGTTCTTC. Translation gives CASSIDDGRGNEQFF.

The rearrangement joins TRBV7-9 to TRBJ1-5, with a tentative D call TRBD1 (5 bases). The CDR3 extends over 12 amino acids. Germline V gene sequence: CDR1 SEHNR, CDR2 FQNEAQ (reference sequence). For the CDR3, the DNA is TGTGCAGGACAAAATAGCAATCAGCCCCAGCATTTT. It codes for CAGQNSNQPQHF.

The genes are TRBV5-6 and TRBJ2-1; D gene unclear. The germline V gene encodes CDR1 SGHDT and CDR2 YYEEEE. V lost 0 bases, J lost 4 bases, and 5 bases lay in between. The CDR3 consists of 13 residues. The CDR3 nucleotides are TGTGCCAGCAGCTTGGGGCTTTACAATGAGCAGTTCTTC. Amino acid sequence: CASSLGLYNEQFF.

The rearrangement uses TRBV7-6 and TRBJ2-1; TRBD1 agrees at 9 bases. CDR1 is SGHVS, CDR2 FNYEAQ, per germline. This CDR3 region has 15 residues. Germline trimming cut 5 bases from V and 3 bases from J; bases unmatched to any gene: 5. The CDR3 loop is CASSLTGGVYNEQFF. Here the CDR3 DNA reads TGTGCCAGCAGCCTGACAGGGGGTGTCTACAATGAGCAGTTCTTC.

A word on this clone: In the same sample, other DNA sequences code for this CDR3. The rearrangement uses TRBV5-6 and TRBJ2-1, with a possible D match to TRBD2 (6 bases). This CDR3 has 13 residues. The germline V and J ends were trimmed by 0 bases and 6 bases, with 7 bases remaining between them. The germline CDR1 and CDR2 sequences are SGHDT and YYEEEE. The CDR3 spells CASSLVGGNEQFF. The CDR3 coding sequence is TGTGCCAGCAGCTTGGTCGGGGGCAATGAGCAGTTCTTC.

The V and J genes are TRBV7-9 and TRBJ2-2; 9 nucleotides agree with TRBD1. The CDR3 spans 15 residues. Germline loops: CDR1 SEHNR, CDR2 FQNEAQ (reference sequence). J lost 5 bases, V lost 5 bases, and 6 bases had no gene match. The CDR3 nucleotides read TGTGCCAGCAGCGGGGGACAGGGTGAGACCGGGGAGCTGTTTTTT. Protein sequence: CASSGGQGETGELFF.

The CDR3 sequence is CASSPAGTLRNYEQYF. CDR3 in DNA: TGTGCCAGCAGCCCCGCGGGGACGCTACGAAACTACGAGCAGTACTTC. J is TRBJ2-7 and V is TRBV7-2, with a possible D match to TRBD2 (6 bases). Germline CDR1 SGHTA, CDR2 FQGNSA. The CDR3 is 16 residues long. Trimming took 5 bases from V and 3 from J, leaving 20 bases between them.

V gene TRBV11-2 combines with J gene TRBJ2-4; D gene ambiguous. This CDR3 has 15 amino acids. Germline V gene sequence: CDR1 SGHAT, CDR2 FQNNGV. The ends were cut back, 4 bases at V and 0 bases at J, with 10 bases in the middle. The CDR3 DNA follows: TGTGCCAGCAGCTCTTATAAACTAGCCAAAAACATTCAGTACTTC. Translated: CASSSYKLAKNIQYF.

This chain links TRBV7-9 with TRBJ2-4; the D is unclear. The CDR3 extends over 14 amino acids. V gave up 0 bases and J gave up 0 bases, with 3 bases separating them. Germline V CDR1 and CDR2: SEHNR, FQNEAQ (reference sequence). For the CDR3, the DNA is TGTGCCAGCAGCTTAGCTCTAGCCAAAAACATTCAGTACTTC. It translates to CASSLALAKNIQYF.

The chain links TRBV19 to TRBJ1-1; maybe TRBD1 (6 bases). Per germline, CDR1 LNHDA and CDR2 SQIVND (reference sequence). The V gene lost 3 bases and the J gene lost 5 bases, with 16 bases spanning the gap. This CDR3 spans 15 amino acids. The CDR3 sequence: CASSIGLGGRTEAFF. In DNA, the CDR3 is TGTGCCAGTAGTATCGGGCTTGGGGGGCGGACTGAAGCTTTCTTT. Full variable domain (missing parts from reference TRBV19 and TRBJ1-1): DGGITQSPKYLFRKEGQNVTLSCEQNLNHDAMYWYRQDPGQGLRLIYYSQIVNDFQKGDIAEGYSVSREKKESFPLTVTSAQKNPTAFYLCASSIGLGGRTEAFFGQGTRLTVV.

V is TRBV2 and J is TRBJ1-2; D may be TRBD1 (5 bases). This CDR3 contains 14 residues. V was clipped by 6 bases and J by 5 bases, with 16 bases between them. Germline-derived CDR1 and CDR2 are SNHLY and FYNNEI. CDR3 in DNA: TGTGCCAGCAGACACCTGGGGGTCAGGTATGGCTACACCTTC. Translated: CASRHLGVRYGYTF.

The J gene is TRBJ2-7, the V gene TRBV5-4, with D unresolved. The germline gives CDR1 SGHNT, CDR2 YYREEE (reference sequence). CDR3 length: 12 residues. Trimming stripped 0 bases from V and 5 bases from J, with 6 bases between. In DNA form, the CDR3 reads TGTGCCAGCAGCTTGGCAGCGAACGAGCAGTACTTC. This sequence encodes CASSLAANEQYF.